The T cell receptor (beta chain) under discussion was sequenced for a study of T cells in Graves' hyperthyroidism and ophthalmopathy. Study-wide context: Peripheral blood draws took place at initial diagnosis, ahead of any treatment.

No ophthalmopathy progression within 18 months constituted stable Graves' hyperthyroidism. Orbital computed tomography, thyroid ultrasound, serum thyroxine and TRAb, and clinical symptoms together informed the diagnoses. Fresh peripheral blood, roughly 9.8 ml of it, supplied the PBMCs. Amplification yielded TCR beta CDR3 regions, with RNA transcripts as the source. A set of HTBI primers served as the primers for a first-round RT-PCR of the TCR CDR3. MiXCR was run by TCRdb on the multiplex PCR reads, yielding one entry per CDR3 protein. The table lists about 380,000 distinct CDR3 sequences, about 14% of them singletons. Losses at the gene ends were 5 bases for V and 2 bases for J; bases not matched to a gene: 3. There are 16 residues in the CDR3. The germline CDR1 and CDR2 sequences are LGHDT and YNNKEL (reference sequence). This clonotype was found a few times.

J is TRBJ2-3 and V is TRBV3-1; 14 nucleotides agree with TRBD2. The clonotype comes from a woman in her fifties or sixties with Graves' hyperthyroidism. Sequencing was carried out using blood. The CDR3 is CASSSGLAGVTDTQYF. CDR3 DNA sequence: TGTGCCAGCAGCTCGGGACTAGCGGGAGTCACAGATACGCAGTATTTT.